These 23 T cell receptor beta chains came from one sample sequenced in a study of T cells in localized non-small cell lung cancer. Assay: immunoSEQ multiplex PCR; the TCRdb copy retains only in-frame clones and omits some. The repertoire holds 41,000 or so clones, with around 86% as singletons. The starting material was peripheral blood, obtained before any cancer treatment. These TCRs come from a woman aged 18 to 55 with stage III lung adenocarcinoma.

This sequence joins TRBV13 and TRBJ2-5; 10 bases are a match to TRBD1. The junction had 11 bases not matched to a gene; V was cut back by 5 bases and J by 5 bases. The CDR3 length is 16 residues. Germline-derived CDR1 and CDR2 are PRHDT and FYEKMQ (reference sequence). The CDR3 region is CASSQRQGAGLETQYF. Here the CDR3 DNA reads TGTGCCAGCAGCCAACGACAGGGGGCGGGATTGGAGACCCAGTACTTC.

The sample holds one count of this clone. The genes are TRBV7-6 and TRBJ2-2; 7 bases are a match to TRBD2. Germline V gives CDR1 SGHVS, CDR2 FNYEAQ. This CDR3 has 18 residues. With V trimmed by 5 bases and J by 0 bases, 12 bases remained unmatched. CDR3: CASSPRAGDLANTGELFF. The DNA for the CDR3 is TGTGCCAGCAGCCCTCGGGCGGGGGACCTTGCGAACACCGGGGAGCTGTTTTTT.

The rearrangement links TRBV11-3 to TRBJ1-1, with D uncertain. There are 11 residues in the CDR3. Trimming stripped 6 bases from V and 6 bases from J, with 8 bases between. Germline lookup yields CDR1 SGHNT and CDR2 YENEEA. CDR3 sequence: CASRGRAEAFF. CDR3 sequence (DNA): TGTGCCAGCAGGGGCCGCGCTGAAGCTTTCTTT.

The CDR3 DNA sequence: TGTGCCAGCAGCTTAGCGGAAGCATATGGCCGGAATGGCTACACCTTC. This translates into CASSLAEAYGRNGYTF. The rearrangement uses TRBV7-9 and TRBJ1-2; D ambiguous. V was shortened by 0 bases and J by 6 bases, with 17 bases between the two germline ends. The CDR3 spans 16 residues. The germline V gene has CDR1 SEHNR and CDR2 FQNEAQ (reference sequence).

The chain links TRBV7-6 to TRBJ2-1; D ambiguous. CDR1 and CDR2 from the germline V gene are SGHVS and FNYEAQ. The CDR3 sequence is 11 residues long. Trimming pared 5 bases from V and 8 bases from J, leaving 7 bases between. The CDR3 sequence: CASSMYDEQFF. DNA for the CDR3: TGTGCCAGCAGCATGTACGATGAGCAGTTCTTC.

This sequence joins TRBV25-1 and TRBJ1-2; D possibly corresponds to TRBD1 (5 bases). The CDR3 covers 13 residues. Germline values: CDR1 MGHDK, CDR2 SYGVNS. Trimming removed 2 bases at V and 7 bases at J, with 11 bases between. The CDR3 sequence: CASSERGVGGYTF. In nucleotides, the CDR3 is TGTGCCAGCAGTGAAAGAGGGGTGGGTGGCTACACCTTC.

The chain carries TRBV4-1 and TRBJ2-2, with 13 bases that match TRBD2. Germline-derived CDR1 and CDR2 are MGHRA and YSYEKL. The V and J ends lost 7 bases and 5 bases, in that order; junction bases with no gene match: 10. This CDR3 contains 17 residues. CDR3 sequence reads: CASKISLAGGQTGELFF. The CDR3 region has the DNA TGCGCCAGCAAAATCTCACTAGCGGGGGGGCAAACCGGGGAGCTGTTTTTT.

This clone was seen a few times. This sequence joins TRBV9 and TRBJ2-1; a possible D gene is TRBD1 (6 bases). Trimming left V 0 bases short and J 4 bases short, with 11 bases between. Germline lookup yields CDR1 SGDLS and CDR2 YYNGEE. The CDR3 is 15 amino acids. The CDR3 region is CASSVEGEYYNEQFF. CDR3 coding DNA: TGTGCCAGCAGCGTAGAGGGGGAATATTACAATGAGCAGTTCTTC.

The chain couples TRBV10-2 to TRBJ2-7; TRBD1 matches 8 bases. CDR3 size: 17 residues. V lost 0 bases and J lost 4; bases outside the gene matches: 11. Germline V gene lookup returns CDR1 WSHSY and CDR2 SAAADI. This CDR3 is CASSESTLGRQGYEQYF. The CDR3 DNA is TGCGCCAGCAGTGAGTCGACCTTGGGGAGACAGGGGTACGAGCAGTACTTC.

The chain carries TRBV2 and TRBJ1-2, with 7 bases aligning to TRBD1. Germline V CDR1 and CDR2: SNHLY, FYNNEI. The CDR3 covers 13 residues. Trimming at V came to 7 bases and at J to 2 bases, leaving 4 bases not matched to a gene. The CDR3 DNA follows: TGTGCCAGCACCAGGGACAGAAACTATGGCTACACCTTC. This translates into CASTRDRNYGYTF.

This clone was found once. V is TRBV29-1 and J is TRBJ1-1, with D tentatively TRBD1 (5 bases). V was shortened by 7 bases and J by 1 base, with 10 bases between the two germline ends. The CDR3 is made up of 12 amino acids. The germline gives CDR1 SQVTM, CDR2 ANQGSEA. CDR3 DNA: TGCAGCGGGGGACGGGGGAACACTGAAGCTTTCTTT. Residues: CSGGRGNTEAFF.

This chain links TRBV10-2 with TRBJ1-2, with D unclear. The length of the CDR3 is 15 residues. Trimming removed 4 bases from V and 1 base from J, with 13 bases in between. Germline V lookup: CDR1 WSHSY, CDR2 SAAADI. The CDR3 bases are TGCGCCAGCAGTGTTCCAGAGGCCAATAACTATGGCTACACCTTC. This codes for CASSVPEANNYGYTF.

The chain uses TRBV29-1 and TRBJ1-3; D possibly corresponds to TRBD1 (6 bases). This CDR3 comprises 14 residues. V dropped 5 bases and J dropped 0 bases, with 11 bases sitting between them. Germline-derived CDR1 and CDR2 are SQVTM and ANQGSEA. The CDR3 region is CSVTGIRSGNTIYF. The CDR3 coding sequence is TGCAGCGTTACAGGGATTCGCTCTGGAAACACCATATATTTT. Variable domain in full (rest from reference TRBV29-1 and TRBJ1-3): SAVISQKPSRDICQRGTSLTIQCQVDSQVTMMFWYRQQPGQSLTLIATANQGSEATYESGFVIDKFPISRPNLTFSTLTVSNMSPEDSSIYLCSVTGIRSGNTIYFGEGSWLTVV.

In this sample, this clone turned up a few times. The V call is TRBV6-1, the J call TRBJ2-2; 7 positions match TRBD2. The CDR3 loop spans 13 amino acids. The germline V gene has CDR1 MNHNS and CDR2 SASEGT. CDR3 DNA sequence: TGTGTTGGGCGGGGGACGAACACCGGGGAGCTGTTTTTT. It codes for CVGRGTNTGELFF.

This chain joins TRBV6-5 and TRBJ1-3; D is ambiguous. The CDR3 runs to 13 residues. Germline loops: CDR1 MNHEY, CDR2 SVGAGI. Between the trimmed V and J ends, which lost 5 bases and 1 base, there was a span of 6 bases. CDR3 nucleotide sequence: TGTGCCAGCAGTGTTGCTTCTGGAAACACCATATATTTT. This encodes CASSVASGNTIYF.

V usage is TRBV2 and J usage is TRBJ2-7; 8 nucleotides agree with TRBD1. V trimming: 7 bases; J trimming: 4 bases; junction bases outside the gene matches: 9. Looked up from germline, CDR1 is SNHLY and CDR2 is FYNNEI. The CDR3 runs 14 residues. DNA for the CDR3: TGTGCCAGCAACGACAGGGGCCCCCGGTACGAGCAGTACTTC. It yields the protein CASNDRGPRYEQYF.

This clone was seen more than once but under ten times. The V call is TRBV5-1, the J call TRBJ1-1; no reliable D call. This CDR3 is built from 14 residues. Looked up from germline, CDR1 is SGHRS and CDR2 is YFSETQ. Deletions cut 5 bases from V and 1 base from J, with 12 bases between. CDR3 sequence reads: CASSPQLSNTEAFF. Written as DNA, the CDR3 is TGCGCCAGCAGTCCACAGCTCTCGAACACTGAAGCTTTCTTT.

The J gene is TRBJ2-1, the V gene TRBV9, with D unresolved. CDR1 and CDR2 from the germline V gene are SGDLS and YYNGEE. V gave up 2 bases and J gave up 4 bases, with 13 bases separating them. The CDR3 is 15 amino acids. CDR3 nucleotides: TGTGCCAGCAGCGTGGCAGACACTCATTACAATGAGCAGTTCTTC. It is translated as CASSVADTHYNEQFF.

This chain connects TRBV14 to TRBJ2-2; D unclear. The CDR3 covers 12 residues. Looked up from germline, CDR1 is SGHDN and CDR2 is FVKESK. Trimming took off 7 bases at V and 3 bases at J, with 6 bases between the two ends. CDR3 coding DNA: TGTGCCAGCAATGGTGACACCGGGGAGCTGTTTTTT. Its translation: CASNGDTGELFF. The entire variable domain, with the rest obtained from reference TRBV14 and TRBJ2-2, is as follows: EAGVTQFPSHSVIEKGQTVTLRCDPISGHDNLYWYRRVMGKEIKFLLHFVKESKQDESGMPNNRFLAERTGGTYSTLKVQPAELEDSGVYFCASNGDTGELFFGEGSRLTVL.

In its sample, this clone was seen once. The chain recombines TRBV7-2 with TRBJ2-3; D ambiguous. Germline CDR1 is SGHTA and CDR2 is FQGNSA. The CDR3 has 12 residues. V was clipped by 5 bases and J by 5 bases, with 8 bases between them. For the CDR3, the DNA is TGTGCCAGCAGCCTAAATAGAGATACGCAGTATTTT. Protein: CASSLNRDTQYF.

The chain employs TRBV30 and TRBJ1-6; D may be TRBD1 (5 bases). V was pared by 0 bases and J by 9 bases, with 21 bases between. This CDR3 contains 17 residues. Looked up from germline, CDR1 is GTSNPN and CDR2 is SVGIG (reference sequence). CDR3 in DNA: TGTGCCTGGAGTGTACTGCAGGGTCCCTATGTTGGTTCACCCCTCCACTTT. It specifies CAWSVLQGPYVGSPLHF.

The chain carries TRBV2 and TRBJ2-5, with D possibly matching TRBD2 (7 bases). V was cut by 2 bases and J by 2 bases, with 12 bases left in between. This CDR3 has 15 residues. Germline V gives CDR1 SNHLY, CDR2 FYNNEI. The CDR3 here is CASSELGGAQETQYF. CDR3 in DNA: TGTGCCAGCAGTGAATTAGGGGGGGCTCAAGAGACCCAGTACTTC. The variable domain in full, with the rest retrieved from reference TRBV2 and TRBJ2-5, is EPEVTQTPSHQVTQMGQEVILRCVPISNHLYFYWYRQILGQKVEFLVSFYNNEISEKSEIFDDQFSVERPDGSNFTLKIRSTKLEDSAMYFCASSELGGAQETQYFGPGTRLLVL.

V and J are TRBV4-1 and TRBJ1-1, with D perhaps matching TRBD1 (5 bases). Germline V lookup: CDR1 MGHRA, CDR2 YSYEKL. CDR3 size: 14 residues. Trimming pared 0 bases from V and 6 bases from J, leaving 11 bases between. CDR3 sequence: CASSQERGRAEAFF. The DNA of the CDR3 is TGCGCCAGCAGCCAAGAGAGGGGTAGGGCTGAAGCTTTCTTT.